This T cell receptor beta chain was captured in a study of read filtering for tumor transcriptome and immune sequencing. Study-wide background: Revised staging placed eight or nine patients in R-ISS I, 15 to 20 in II, more than 5 in III.

Study-wide results and limits: Dropping single-read clonotypes raised IR-seq and RNA-seq shared-clonotype correlation.

The CDR3 extends over 13 amino acids. CDR1 is KGHDR, CDR2 SFDVKD, per germline. The V end was cut by 8 bases, the J end by 7 bases, with 16 bases between. The library was built from roughly 400 ng RNA with molecular barcoded adaptors for alpha/delta and beta/gamma chains. TCRdb reprocessed the reads via MiXCR and lists one record per CDR3 protein. The table includes 75,000 to 95,000 distinct CDR3 sequences, 20% to 25% detected once. Details on this clonotype: What it binds is not known. A read error is possible here, since a much larger clone lies one base away.

V and J are TRBV24-1 and TRBJ2-5; D perhaps matches TRBD1 (8 bases). Sequenced input: a population of CD138-negative cells sorted from bone marrow. This receptor was taken from a donor at least 40 years old with multiple myeloma. In nucleotides, the CDR3 is TGTGCCACCATGATGACAGGGGAGGGGACCCAGTACTTC. Translating gives CATMMTGEGTQYF.